This T cell receptor beta chain derives from a study of T cell responses to AZD1222 COVID-19 vaccine. The CDR3 has 16 amino acids. V was clipped by 2 bases and J by 5 bases, with 15 bases between them. A note on this clone: Its target is unknown.

Study-wide points: With dominance at 160-218 and 743-854, vaccine-associated CD4 TCRs spanned spike.

Assay: immunoSEQ multiplex PCR; the TCRdb copy retains only in-frame clones and omits some. The sample lists over 150,000 clones, 85% to 95% seen once, with 0.8% to 1.3% in the top ten. The sequenced sample was peripheral blood, obtained 28 days after the second dose of the MenACWY control vaccine. This TCR came from an adult who received the MenACWY meningococcal vaccine as a control. V usage is TRBV23-1 and J usage is TRBJ1-4; D may be TRBD1 (5 bases). TRBV23-1 is an ORF; its function is uncertain. CDR3 amino acids: CASSQRPDSLNEKLFF. The CDR3 DNA is TGCGCCAGCAGTCAACGCCCTGACAGCCTAAATGAAAAACTGTTTTTT.